The source of this T cell receptor (beta chain) is a study of blood T cell repertoires in COVID-19. Study context: PBMCs, B-cell-depleted T cells, or T cells provided the cDNA or gDNA that made up the material.

The CDR3 is 14 residues long. Germline V lookup: CDR1 SGHDT, CDR2 YYEEEE. Trimming cost V 4 bases and J 5 bases, with 13 bases left between them. Assay: immunoSEQ multiplex PCR; the TCRdb copy retains only in-frame clones and omits some. The sample consists of 250,000 or so clones, approximately 85% of them appearing once. Enrolled through a virtual design, the participants were between roughly 18 and 89 years of age and came from some 26 US areas. Material: PBMCs or T cells enriched from blood (not recorded which). The chain is built from TRBV5-6 and TRBJ1-5; perhaps TRBD1 as D (6 bases). This receptor was obtained from a woman aged 45-59 years who had been exposed to COVID-19. DNA for the CDR3: TGTGCCAGCAGCCGAACAGGGAGGGATCAGCCCCAGCATTTT. Its translation is CASSRTGRDQPQHF.